A selection of T cell receptor beta chains follows, all from one sample in a study of blood T cell repertoires in COVID-19. Sequencing was performed with immunoSEQ multiplex PCR; in TCRdb, only in-frame clones are kept and a portion is missing. The table records around 50,000 clones, about 86% of them present only once. Sequenced: peripheral blood. All receptors derive from a woman aged 55-70 years with COVID-19, enrolled during active disease. The CDR3 runs from the conserved cysteine through the conserved F or W. The D gene is left open where the match is weak.

>TRBV3-1/TRBV3-2|-|15|TRBJ1-5
CASSQDGGSNQPQHF
>TRBV7-8|TRBD1|18|TRBJ1-6
CASSERYPKQGEGSPLHF
>TRBV9|-|13|TRBJ2-3
CASSVVSSDTQYF
>TRBV3-1/TRBV3-2|-|16|TRBJ1-6
CASSQLAGQYNSPLHF
>TRBV18|TRBD2|14|TRBJ2-2
CASSPQLAGGELFF
>TRBV6-1|-|13|TRBJ1-2
CASSEIGNYGYTF
>TRBV10-3|-|13|TRBJ1-1
CATSTMLRNEAFF
>TRBV2|-|13|TRBJ1-3
CARGTNSGNTIYF
>TRBV24-1|TRBD1|13|TRBJ1-1
CATSDRQGIRAFF
>TRBV11-2|-|15|TRBJ2-1
CASSLQGGYHNEQFF
>TRBV5-4|TRBD2|16|TRBJ2-3
CASSLDLAGVTDTQYF
>TRBV12-3/TRBV12-4|-|13|TRBJ2-7
CASSSGPAYEQYF
>TRBV4-1|-|16|TRBJ1-4
CASSQDFMASNEKLFF
>TRBV4-1|TRBD1|14|TRBJ1-1
CASRPGQGSTEAFF
>TRBV11-3|-|15|TRBJ2-2
CASSLEIGVTGELFF
>TRBV5-1|-|14|TRBJ1-1
CASSQQSLNTEAFF
>TRBV28|-|12|TRBJ2-5
CASSSSRPPEYF
>TRBV4-1|-|14|TRBJ1-4
CASSRQATNEKLFF
>TRBV6-1|-|15|TRBJ2-2
CASSERGGRTGELFF
>TRBV5-1|TRBD2|17|TRBJ2-1
CASSARTSGRLGNEQFF
>TRBV7-8|TRBD2|17|TRBJ2-3
CASSLPGLAGRTDTQYF
>TRBV10-3|TRBD1|13|TRBJ2-7
CAISATGVSEQYF
>TRBV7-9|-|14|TRBJ2-7
CASSFTGSGYEQYF
>TRBV9|TRBD1|15|TRBJ2-3
CASSVRQGGTDTQYF
>TRBV29-1|-|13|TRBJ2-3
CSVEEGGGGTQYF
>TRBV6-5|-|15|TRBJ1-2
CASSYSFQGTYGYTF
>TRBV2|-|13|TRBJ1-5
CASTQTENQPQHF
>TRBV30|-|12|TRBJ2-1
CAWSRSENEQFF
>TRBV19|TRBD2|15|TRBJ2-5
CASSSGTSGRETQYF
>TRBV5-1|-|15|TRBJ1-6
CASSSRTANNSPLHF
>TRBV11-2|-|13|TRBJ1-3
CASSRLAGNTIYF
>TRBV7-9|-|14|TRBJ2-7
CASSFAQGGNEQYF
>TRBV28|-|14|TRBJ2-5
CASSFWTLKETQYF
>TRBV19|-|17|TRBJ2-3
CASSPGAETLDKDTQYF
>TRBV28|-|14|TRBJ1-4
CASSLDATAEKLFF
>TRBV12-5|TRBD1|19|TRBJ2-5
CASGSPAPTGGCRLETQYF
>TRBV27|TRBD2|19|TRBJ2-3
CASSSPGLAGTTSTDTQYF
>TRBV4-1|TRBD2|16|TRBJ2-1
CASSQESGRGYNEQFF
>TRBV11-2|TRBD1|14|TRBJ1-6
CASRTGTGYSPLHF
>TRBV6-5|TRBD1|14|TRBJ2-7
CATTVRDRAYEQYF
>TRBV4-2|-|15|TRBJ1-1
CASSQNTGPATEAFF
>TRBV19|-|14|TRBJ1-5
CASSTRASNQPQHF
>TRBV6-5|TRBD1|15|TRBJ2-4
CASSYLGQGENIQYF
>TRBV3-1/TRBV3-2|-|16|TRBJ2-2
CASSGHRDWNTGELFF
>TRBV20-1|-|11|TRBJ1-4
CSAIGTEKLFF
>TRBV5-1|TRBD1|14|TRBJ1-2
CASSLGTGTGGYTF
>TRBV6-5|TRBD1|13|TRBJ1-5
CATAGTGDQPQHF
>TRBV6-1|TRBD1|13|TRBJ2-7
CASSDRGRDEQYF
>TRBV25-1|TRBD1|15|TRBJ2-5
CASQSVRDRQETQYF
>TRBV10-3|TRBD1|15|TRBJ1-5
CAIREDRGSNQPQHF
>TRBV5-1|TRBD1|14|TRBJ1-1
CASSAGQGKVEAFF
>TRBV28|TRBD1|14|TRBJ2-7
CASSTGTGVHEQYF
>TRBV6-5|-|14|TRBJ1-4
CASRPMQPREKLFF
>TRBV20-1|TRBD2|14|TRBJ2-7
CSASRLAGVHEQYF
>TRBV18|TRBD1|17|TRBJ1-1
CASSKTGQGTLSTEAFF